The 16 T cell receptor beta chains reported below all come from one sample, sequenced in a study of blood T cell repertoires in COVID-19. Using immunoSEQ multiplex PCR, the repertoire was profiled, and TCRdb retains in-frame clones only, with some absent. The sample yields under 200,000 clones, roughly four fifths seen once. Sequencing input: PBMCs or T cells enriched from blood (not recorded which). The receptors were sampled from a man in his fifties or sixties who had recovered from COVID-19.

The chain uses TRBV9 and TRBJ2-1; D perhaps matches TRBD1 (6 bases). The CDR3 is 15 residues long. V was trimmed by 6 bases and J by 3 bases, leaving 16 bases between them. CDR1 is SGDLS, CDR2 YYNGEE, per germline. CDR3 bases: TGTGCCAGCACTAAATTGGGGGCAGACTACAATGAGCAGTTCTTC. It yields the protein CASTKLGADYNEQFF.

The table lists this clone with a count of one. J is TRBJ1-6 and V is TRBV5-6; D may be TRBD1 (6 bases). Germline CDR1 and CDR2: SGHDT and YYEEEE. V was trimmed by 10 bases and J by 2 bases, leaving 13 bases between them. This CDR3 has 14 residues. This CDR3 is CASGVFTYNSPLHF. CDR3 nucleotides: TGTGCCTCAGGGGTTTTTACCTATAATTCACCCCTCCACTTT.

The rearrangement joins TRBV3-1 (or the pseudogene TRBV3-2) to TRBJ2-3; 11 nucleotides agree with TRBD2. The CDR3 is 18 residues long. The germline V gene encodes CDR1 LGHDT and CDR2 YNNKEL (reference sequence). Unmatched junction bases numbered 9, after V lost 3 bases and J lost 1 base. CDR3 residues: CASSHVAQGLAGTDTQYF. The DNA of the CDR3 is TGTGCCAGCAGCCATGTTGCGCAGGGACTAGCGGGCACAGATACGCAGTATTTT.

The chain carries TRBV5-4 and TRBJ1-1; 9 bases are a match to TRBD1. The germline V gene has CDR1 SGHNT and CDR2 YYREEE (reference sequence). J lost 11 bases, V lost 1 base, and 9 bases had no gene match. The CDR3 is made up of 14 amino acids. CDR3 coding DNA: TGTGCCAGCAGCTTGACAGGGGGCCCCAGTGTCGCTTTCTTT. Translating it yields CASSLTGGPSVAFF.

The chain links TRBV24-1 to TRBJ1-5; TRBD1 agrees at 9 bases. The CDR3 consists of 16 residues. Germline V gene sequence: CDR1 KGHDR, CDR2 SFDVKD. Germline trimming cut 5 bases from V and 1 base from J; bases unmatched to any gene: 5. The CDR3 region has the DNA TGTGCCACCAGTGGTACAGGGGGCGCAAGCAATCAGCCCCAGCATTTT. Amino acid sequence: CATSGTGGASNQPQHF.

This chain connects TRBV24-1 to TRBJ2-5; 10 bases are a match to TRBD2. The CDR3 covers 15 residues. Germline CDR1 KGHDR, CDR2 SFDVKD. V shed 4 bases, J shed 6 bases, and the junction held 7 bases outside the gene matches. CDR3 in amino acids: CATSDPGTSVQTQYF. DNA of the CDR3: TGTGCCACCAGTGACCCCGGGACTAGCGTTCAGACCCAGTACTTC.

The rearrangement joins TRBV7-8 to TRBJ2-2, with D perhaps TRBD2 (6 bases). The CDR3 totals 16 residues. Trimming left V 0 bases short and J 1 base short, with 9 bases between. Germline V CDR1 and CDR2: SGHVS, FQNEAQ. CDR3 nucleotides: TGTGCCAGCAGCTTAGCCAGCGGGCTGAACACCGGGGAGCTGTTTTTT. It translates to CASSLASGLNTGELFF.

Regarding this clone: Within the sample, other DNA sequences also encode this same CDR3. The chain combines TRBV6-5 with TRBJ1-5; tentatively, D is TRBD1 (5 bases). CDR1 MNHEY and CDR2 SVGAGI come from the germline V gene. This CDR3 has 14 amino acids. Trimming took off 6 bases at V and 3 bases at J, with 12 bases between the two ends. CDR3 in DNA: TGTGCCAGCAGCCTTGGGGGGTACAATCAGCCCCAGCATTTT. It yields the protein CASSLGGYNQPQHF.

This sequence joins TRBV29-1 and TRBJ2-3; the D gene is possibly TRBD2 (6 bases). The CDR3 contains 15 residues. V dropped 4 bases and J dropped 0 bases, with 14 bases sitting between them. The V gene's germline CDR1 is SQVTM and CDR2 ANQGSEA. The CDR3 sequence: CSVVGSGESTDTQYF. CDR3 DNA: TGCAGCGTTGTAGGGTCGGGGGAAAGCACAGATACGCAGTATTTT.

The chain uses TRBV4-2 and TRBJ2-2; no reliable D call. In germline, CDR1 is LGHNA, CDR2 YNFKEQ. The germline V and J ends were trimmed by 4 bases and 4 bases, with 4 bases remaining between them. The CDR3 length is 12 residues. CDR3 protein: CASSLSTGELFF. In nucleotides, the CDR3 is TGTGCCAGCAGCCTCTCCACCGGGGAGCTGTTTTTT.

The chain joins TRBV5-4 to TRBJ1-5; the D is unclear. Trimming removed 0 bases at V and 6 bases at J, with 13 bases between. In germline, CDR1 is SGHNT, CDR2 YYREEE (reference sequence). CDR3 length: 15 amino acids. CDR3 nucleotide sequence: TGTGCCAGCAGCTTGGGAGGAAGTTCCCCTCAGCCCCAGCATTTT. Translating gives CASSLGGSSPQPQHF.

V and J are TRBV19 and TRBJ2-1; possibly TRBD2 for D (6 bases). From germline, CDR1 is LNHDA and CDR2 SQIVND (reference sequence). The CDR3 is 12 amino acids. The V end lost 8 bases, the J end lost 9 bases, and 14 bases lay between the germline ends. This chain's CDR3 is CASGRLVTEQFF. CDR3 DNA sequence: TGTGCCAGTGGGCGACTAGTGACTGAGCAGTTCTTC.

This chain uses TRBV24-1 with TRBJ2-3; TRBD2 agrees at 10 bases. The CDR3 length is 16 residues. Germline lookup yields CDR1 KGHDR and CDR2 SFDVKD. J gave up 3 bases and V 4 bases, and 6 bases lay outside the gene matches. CDR3 region: CATSEGLARQTDTQYF. CDR3 DNA: TGTGCCACCAGTGAGGGACTAGCGCGACAAACAGATACGCAGTATTTT.

This chain uses TRBV6-6 with TRBJ1-3; no firm D call. The CDR3 extends over 16 amino acids. Germline CDR1 MNHNY, CDR2 SVGAGI (reference sequence). With 7 bases removed from V and 0 bases from J, the gap between germline ends came to 16 bases. The CDR3: CASTHKGGFSGNTIYF. The CDR3 nucleotides read TGTGCCAGCACCCACAAGGGAGGATTCTCTGGAAACACCATATATTTT.

This clone was seen only a few times. The genes are TRBV7-9 and TRBJ2-1; D possibly corresponds to TRBD2 (5 bases). This CDR3 is built from 16 residues. V was clipped by 2 bases and J by 0 bases, with 11 bases between them. The germline V gene encodes CDR1 SEHNR and CDR2 FQNEAQ (reference sequence). CDR3 in amino acids: CASSLYGVSSYNEQFF. The CDR3 nucleotides are TGTGCCAGCAGCTTATACGGGGTGAGCTCCTACAATGAGCAGTTCTTC.

The chain links TRBV3-1 (or the pseudogene TRBV3-2) to TRBJ1-1; no clear D. V shed 4 bases and J shed 4 bases, with 7 bases lying between them. The CDR3 is 12 residues long. Germline V gives CDR1 LGHDT, CDR2 YNNKEL (reference sequence). CDR3 DNA: TGTGCCAGCAGCCTTGAGGGCACTGAAGCTTTCTTT. Translated, it gives CASSLEGTEAFF.